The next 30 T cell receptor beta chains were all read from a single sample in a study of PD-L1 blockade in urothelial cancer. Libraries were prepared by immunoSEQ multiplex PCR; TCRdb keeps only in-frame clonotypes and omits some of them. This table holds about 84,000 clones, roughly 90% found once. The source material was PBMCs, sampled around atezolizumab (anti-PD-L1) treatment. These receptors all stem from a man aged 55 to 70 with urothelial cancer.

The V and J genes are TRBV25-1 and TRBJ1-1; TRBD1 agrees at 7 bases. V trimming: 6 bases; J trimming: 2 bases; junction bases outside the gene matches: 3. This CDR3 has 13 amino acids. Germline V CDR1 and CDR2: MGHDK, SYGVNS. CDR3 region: CASSRTGNTEAFF. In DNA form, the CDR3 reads TGTGCCAGCAGCAGGACAGGCAACACTGAAGCTTTCTTT.

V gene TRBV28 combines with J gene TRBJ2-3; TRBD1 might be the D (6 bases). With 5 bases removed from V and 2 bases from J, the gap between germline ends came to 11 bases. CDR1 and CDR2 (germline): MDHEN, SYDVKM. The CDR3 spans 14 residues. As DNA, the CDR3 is TGTGCCAGCAGTACGGACAGCTCCACAGATACGCAGTATTTT. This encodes CASSTDSSTDTQYF.

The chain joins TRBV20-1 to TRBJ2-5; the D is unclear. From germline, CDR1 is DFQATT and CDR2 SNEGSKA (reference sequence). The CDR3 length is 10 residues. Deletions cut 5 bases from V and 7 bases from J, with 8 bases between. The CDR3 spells CSALLWTQYF. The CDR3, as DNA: TGCAGTGCTCTGCTATGGACCCAGTACTTC.

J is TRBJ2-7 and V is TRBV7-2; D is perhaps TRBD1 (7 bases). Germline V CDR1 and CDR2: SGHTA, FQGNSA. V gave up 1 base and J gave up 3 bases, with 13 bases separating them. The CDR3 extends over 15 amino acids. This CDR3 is CASSLVGGQNYEQYF. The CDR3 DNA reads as TGTGCCAGCAGCTTAGTGGGGGGACAGAACTACGAGCAGTACTTC.

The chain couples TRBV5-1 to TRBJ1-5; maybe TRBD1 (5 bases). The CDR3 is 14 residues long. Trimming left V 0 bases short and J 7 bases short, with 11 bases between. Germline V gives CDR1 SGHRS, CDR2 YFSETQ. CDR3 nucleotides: TGCGCCAGCAGCTTGGCGGGGGGAGAGCAGCCCCAGCATTTT. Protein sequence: CASSLAGGEQPQHF.

The CDR3 region is CASSFPGAALSYEQYF. The CDR3 nucleotides are TGTGCCAGCAGCTTCCCTGGGGCAGCCTTATCCTACGAGCAGTACTTC. The V gene is TRBV7-9, the J gene TRBJ2-7; D is possibly TRBD1 (5 bases). V shed 3 bases and J shed 1 base, with 16 bases lying between them. This CDR3 is 16 amino acids long. Germline CDR1 is SEHNR and CDR2 is FQNEAQ (reference sequence).

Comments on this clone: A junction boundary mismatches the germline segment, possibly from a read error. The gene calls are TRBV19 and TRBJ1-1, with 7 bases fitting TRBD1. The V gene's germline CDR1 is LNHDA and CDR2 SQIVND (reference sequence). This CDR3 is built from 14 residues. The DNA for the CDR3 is TGTGCCAGTAGCATAGACAGGGATGTCACTGAAGCTTTCTTT. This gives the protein CASSIDRDVTEAFF. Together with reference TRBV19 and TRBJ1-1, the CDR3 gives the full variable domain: DGGITQSPKYLFRKEGQNVTLSCEQNLNHDAMYWYRQDPGQGLRLIYYSQIVNDFQKGDIAEGYSVSREKKESFPLTVTSAQKNPTAFYLCASSIDRDVTEAFFGQGTRLTVV.

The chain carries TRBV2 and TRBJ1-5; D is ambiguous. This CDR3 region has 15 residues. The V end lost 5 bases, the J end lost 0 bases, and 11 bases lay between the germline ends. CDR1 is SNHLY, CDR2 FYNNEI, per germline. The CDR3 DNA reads TGTGCCAGCAGTCCCCTCGGTACTAGCAATCAGCCCCAGCATTTT. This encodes CASSPLGTSNQPQHF.

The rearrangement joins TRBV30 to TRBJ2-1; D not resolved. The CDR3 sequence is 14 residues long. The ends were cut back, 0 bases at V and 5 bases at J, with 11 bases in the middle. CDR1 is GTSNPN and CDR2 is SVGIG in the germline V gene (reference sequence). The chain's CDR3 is CAWSVKRVNNEQFF. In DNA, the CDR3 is TGTGCCTGGAGTGTTAAGCGAGTAAACAATGAGCAGTTCTTC.

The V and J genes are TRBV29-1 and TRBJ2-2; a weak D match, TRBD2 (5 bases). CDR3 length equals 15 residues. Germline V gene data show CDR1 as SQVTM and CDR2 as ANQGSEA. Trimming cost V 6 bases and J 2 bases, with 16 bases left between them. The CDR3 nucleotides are TGCAGCGTGTTGTGGGGAGTTCCCAACACCGGGGAGCTGTTTTTT. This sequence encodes CSVLWGVPNTGELFF.

The CDR3 sequence is CASRGQGAGELFF. For the CDR3, the DNA is TGCGCCAGCAGGGGACAGGGAGCCGGGGAGCTGTTTTTT. The chain joins TRBV23-1 to TRBJ2-2, with 9 nucleotides matching TRBD1. TRBV23-1 is designated an ORF whose function remains uncertain. This CDR3 spans 13 amino acids. J was trimmed by 6 bases and V by 6 bases; bases with no gene match: 2.

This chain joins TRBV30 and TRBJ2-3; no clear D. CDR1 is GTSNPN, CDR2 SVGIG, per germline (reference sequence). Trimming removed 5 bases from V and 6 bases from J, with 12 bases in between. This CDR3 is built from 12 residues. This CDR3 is CAWGPSPDTQYF. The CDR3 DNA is TGTGCCTGGGGCCCATCACCGGATACGCAGTATTTT. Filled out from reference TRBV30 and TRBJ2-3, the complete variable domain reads SQTIHQWPATLVQPVGSPLSLECTVEGTSNPNLYWYRQAAGRGLQLLFYSVGIGQISSEVPQNLSASRPQDRQFILSSKKLLLSDSGFYLCAWGPSPDTQYFGPGTRLTVL.

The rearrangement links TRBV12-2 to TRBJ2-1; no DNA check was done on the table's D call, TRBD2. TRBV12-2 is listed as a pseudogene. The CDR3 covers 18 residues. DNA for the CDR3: TGTGCAAGTCGCTTACCGGGACTCCACCTCGGGGCCTACAATGAGCAGTTCTTC. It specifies CASRLPGLHLGAYNEQFF.

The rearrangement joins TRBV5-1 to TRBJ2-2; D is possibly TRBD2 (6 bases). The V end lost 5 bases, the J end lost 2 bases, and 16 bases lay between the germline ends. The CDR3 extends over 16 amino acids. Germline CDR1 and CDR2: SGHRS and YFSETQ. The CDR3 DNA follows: TGCGCCAGCAGAGGAGGTCAGGGAGGTAACACCGGGGAGCTGTTTTTT. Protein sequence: CASRGGQGGNTGELFF. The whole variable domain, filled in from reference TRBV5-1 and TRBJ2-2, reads KAGVTQTPRYLIKTRGQQVTLSCSPISGHRSVSWYQQTPGQGLQFLFEYFSETQRNKGNFPGRFSGRQFSNSRSEMNVSTLELGDSALYLCASRGGQGGNTGELFFGEGSRLTVL.

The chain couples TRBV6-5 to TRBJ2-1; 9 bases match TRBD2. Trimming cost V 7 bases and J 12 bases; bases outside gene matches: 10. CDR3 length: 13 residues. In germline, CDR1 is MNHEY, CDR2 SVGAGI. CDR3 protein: CASNPTAGGRQFF. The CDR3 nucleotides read TGTGCCAGCAATCCGACAGCGGGAGGCAGGCAGTTCTTC.

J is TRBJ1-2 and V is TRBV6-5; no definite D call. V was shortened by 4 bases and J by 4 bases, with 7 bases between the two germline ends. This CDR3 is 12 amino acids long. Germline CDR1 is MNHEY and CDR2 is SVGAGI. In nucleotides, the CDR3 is TGTGCCAGCAGTTTACGGGGCTATGGCTACACCTTC. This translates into CASSLRGYGYTF.

CDR3 in amino acids: CAWRASGTSTDTQYF. The CDR3 DNA follows: TGTGCCTGGAGGGCTAGCGGGACTAGCACAGATACGCAGTATTTT. This chain joins TRBV30 and TRBJ2-3; the match to TRBD2 covers 9 bases. The germline gives CDR1 GTSNPN, CDR2 SVGIG (reference sequence). The CDR3 covers 15 residues. Unmatched junction bases numbered 4, after V lost 3 bases and J lost 0 bases.

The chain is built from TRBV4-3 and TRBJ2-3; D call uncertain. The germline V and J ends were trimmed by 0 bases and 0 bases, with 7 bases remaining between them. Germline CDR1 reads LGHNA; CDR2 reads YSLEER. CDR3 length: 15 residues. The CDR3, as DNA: TGCGCCAGCAGCCAAGAGGGCAAGAGCACAGATACGCAGTATTTT. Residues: CASSQEGKSTDTQYF.

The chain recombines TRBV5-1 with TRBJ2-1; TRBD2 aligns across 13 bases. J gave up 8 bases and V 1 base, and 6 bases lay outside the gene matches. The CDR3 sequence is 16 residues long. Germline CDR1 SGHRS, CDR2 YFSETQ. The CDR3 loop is CASSLSGTSGADEQFF. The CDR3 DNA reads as TGCGCCAGCAGCTTGTCCGGGACTAGCGGGGCGGATGAGCAGTTCTTC.

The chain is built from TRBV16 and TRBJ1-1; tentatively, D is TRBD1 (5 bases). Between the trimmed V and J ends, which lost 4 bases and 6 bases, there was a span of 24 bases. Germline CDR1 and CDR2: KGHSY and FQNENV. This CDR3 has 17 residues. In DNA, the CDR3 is TGTGCCAGCAGCCTTGGAGGGAGGGGCCCGATTAGGGCTGAAGCTTTCTTT. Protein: CASSLGGRGPIRAEAFF.

In DNA form, the CDR3 reads TGCGCCAGCAGCTTGGGGGGAGCGGGGCAAGAGACCCAGTACTTC. Translated, it gives CASSLGGAGQETQYF. This chain connects TRBV5-1 to TRBJ2-5; 7 positions match TRBD2. The CDR3 is 15 residues long. After removal of 0 bases from V and 2 bases from J, the junction contained 4 bases not matched to a gene. The germline V gene has CDR1 SGHRS and CDR2 YFSETQ.

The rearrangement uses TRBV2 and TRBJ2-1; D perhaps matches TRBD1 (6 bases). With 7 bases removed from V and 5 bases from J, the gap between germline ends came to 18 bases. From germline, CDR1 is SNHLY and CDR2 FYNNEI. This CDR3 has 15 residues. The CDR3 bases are TGTGCCAGCACTCGGCAGGGGTATCCGAACAATGAGCAGTTCTTC. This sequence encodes CASTRQGYPNNEQFF.

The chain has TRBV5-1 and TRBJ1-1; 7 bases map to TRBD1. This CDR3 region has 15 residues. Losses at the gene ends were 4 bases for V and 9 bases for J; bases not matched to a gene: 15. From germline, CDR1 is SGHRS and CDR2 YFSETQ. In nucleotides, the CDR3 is TGCGCCAGCAGCCTAAGCTACTCCGGGACAGCTCAAGCTTTCTTT. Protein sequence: CASSLSYSGTAQAFF.

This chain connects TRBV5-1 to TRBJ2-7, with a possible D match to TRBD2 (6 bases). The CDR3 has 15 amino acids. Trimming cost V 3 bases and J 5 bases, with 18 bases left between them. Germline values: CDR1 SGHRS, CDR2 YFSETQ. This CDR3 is CASSSTGTRGHEQYF. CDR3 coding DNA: TGCGCCAGCAGCTCAACCGGGACTCGGGGCCACGAGCAGTACTTC.

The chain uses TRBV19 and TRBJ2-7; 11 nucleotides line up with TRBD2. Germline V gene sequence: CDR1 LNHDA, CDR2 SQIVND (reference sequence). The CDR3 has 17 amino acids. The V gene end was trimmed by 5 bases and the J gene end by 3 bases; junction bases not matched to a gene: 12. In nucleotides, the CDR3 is TGTGCCAGTAGTCCCCTGGGTAGCGGGGGGGAACTCTACGAGCAGTACTTC. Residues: CASSPLGSGGELYEQYF.

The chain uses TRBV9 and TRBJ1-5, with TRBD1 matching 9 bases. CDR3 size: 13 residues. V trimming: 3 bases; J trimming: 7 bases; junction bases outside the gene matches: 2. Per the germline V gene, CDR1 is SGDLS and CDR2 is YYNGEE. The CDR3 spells CASSGTGDQPQHF. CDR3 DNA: TGTGCCAGCAGCGGGACAGGGGACCAGCCCCAGCATTTT.

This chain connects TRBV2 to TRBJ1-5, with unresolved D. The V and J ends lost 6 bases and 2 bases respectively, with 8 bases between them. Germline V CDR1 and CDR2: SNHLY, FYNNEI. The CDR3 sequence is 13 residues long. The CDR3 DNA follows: TGTGCCAGCAGGTTTACAGGCAATCAGCCCCAGCATTTT. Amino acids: CASRFTGNQPQHF.

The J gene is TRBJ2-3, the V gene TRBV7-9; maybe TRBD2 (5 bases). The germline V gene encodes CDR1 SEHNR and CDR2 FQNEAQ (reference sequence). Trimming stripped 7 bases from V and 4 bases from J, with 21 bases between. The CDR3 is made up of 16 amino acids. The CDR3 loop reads CASTRGGPLLADTQYF. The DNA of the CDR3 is TGTGCCAGCACTCGGGGTGGCCCCCTCTTAGCAGATACGCAGTATTTT.

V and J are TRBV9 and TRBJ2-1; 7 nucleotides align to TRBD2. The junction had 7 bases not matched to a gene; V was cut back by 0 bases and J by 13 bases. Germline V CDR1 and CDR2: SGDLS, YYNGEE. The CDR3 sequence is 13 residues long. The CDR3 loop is CASSVAGGSEQFF. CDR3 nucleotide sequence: TGTGCCAGCAGCGTAGCGGGGGGATCGGAACAGTTCTTC.

Here the CDR3 DNA reads TGCAGCGCCAAACAGGGGCTTTTGACCGGGGAGCTGTTTTTT. Translation gives CSAKQGLLTGELFF. V and J are TRBV29-1 and TRBJ2-2, with 7 bases identical to TRBD1. CDR1 is SQVTM, CDR2 ANQGSEA, per germline. This CDR3 region has 14 residues. V gave up 7 bases and J gave up 5 bases; unmatched junction bases: 10.